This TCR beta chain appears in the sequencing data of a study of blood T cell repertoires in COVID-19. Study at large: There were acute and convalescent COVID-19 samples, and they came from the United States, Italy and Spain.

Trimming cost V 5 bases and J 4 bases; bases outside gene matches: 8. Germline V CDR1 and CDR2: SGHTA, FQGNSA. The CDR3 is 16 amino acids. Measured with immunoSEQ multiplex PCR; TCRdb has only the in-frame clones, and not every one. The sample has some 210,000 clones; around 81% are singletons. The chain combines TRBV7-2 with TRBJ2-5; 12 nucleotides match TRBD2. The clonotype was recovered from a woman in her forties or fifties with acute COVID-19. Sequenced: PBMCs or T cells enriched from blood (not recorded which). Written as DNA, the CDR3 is TGTGCCAGCAGCCCAGGACTAGCGGGACCTCGAGAGACCCAGTACTTC. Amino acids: CASSPGLAGPRETQYF.